This entry lists 3 T cell receptor beta chains sequenced from one sample in a study of shared clonotypes between healthy human individuals. Produced via immunoSEQ multiplex PCR; TCRdb's table is partial and in-frame only. The table shows 2 million to 2.5 million clones, with over 85% occurring only once. It was CD45RO-negative cells, positively selected for CCR7, that made up naive CD8 cells, with terminally differentiated effector memory CD45RA+ cells excluded. The sequencing sample was made of naive CD8+ T cells sorted from blood. These receptor sequences come from a man younger than 30 in good health.

V is TRBV28 and J is TRBJ2-7, with D possibly being TRBD2 (5 bases). V dropped 5 bases and J dropped 6 bases, with 11 bases sitting between them. This CDR3 has 12 amino acids. CDR1 and CDR2 from the germline V gene are MDHEN and SYDVKM. The CDR3 protein is CASSQYAGEQYF. The CDR3 DNA reads TGTGCCAGCAGTCAGTACGCGGGCGAGCAGTACTTC.

The chain combines TRBV7-9 with TRBJ2-1; D is perhaps TRBD2 (5 bases). V gave up 5 bases and J gave up 6 bases, with 11 bases separating them. The CDR3 is 13 residues long. Germline CDR1 SEHNR, CDR2 FQNEAQ (reference sequence). In DNA, the CDR3 is TGTGCCAGCAGCCCCTGGGAGATCAATGAGCAGTTCTTC. This sequence encodes CASSPWEINEQFF.

V is TRBV27 and J is TRBJ2-7; D remains ambiguous. The germline V gene has CDR1 MNHEY and CDR2 SMNVEV (reference sequence). The CDR3 is 14 amino acids. The V gene lost 2 bases and the J gene lost 3 bases, with 11 bases spanning the gap. CDR3 protein: CASSLLGNNYEQYF. CDR3 DNA: TGTGCCAGCAGTTTACTTGGAAATAACTACGAGCAGTACTTC.